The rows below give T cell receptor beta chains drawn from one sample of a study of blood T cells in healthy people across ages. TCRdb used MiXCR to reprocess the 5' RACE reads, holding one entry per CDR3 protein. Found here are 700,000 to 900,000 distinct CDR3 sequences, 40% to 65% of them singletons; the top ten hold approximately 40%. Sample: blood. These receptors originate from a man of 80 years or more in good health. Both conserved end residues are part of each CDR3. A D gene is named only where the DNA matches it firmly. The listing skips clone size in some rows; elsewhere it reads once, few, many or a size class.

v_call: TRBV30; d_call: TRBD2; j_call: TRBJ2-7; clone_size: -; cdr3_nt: TGTGCCTGTGGGAGGGGCAGTAGCTCCTACGAGCAGTACTTC; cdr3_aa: CACGRGSSSYEQYF
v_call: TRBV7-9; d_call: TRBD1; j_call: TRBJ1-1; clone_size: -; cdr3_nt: TGTGCCAGCAACAGGGGCCAGAACACTGAAGCTTTCTTT; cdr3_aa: CASNRGQNTEAFF
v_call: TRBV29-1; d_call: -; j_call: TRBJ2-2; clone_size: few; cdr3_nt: TGCAGCGTTGGCCAGGGACGCACCGGGGAGCTGTTTTTT; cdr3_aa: CSVGQGRTGELFF
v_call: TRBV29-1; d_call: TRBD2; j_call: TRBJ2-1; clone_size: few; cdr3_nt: TGCAGCGTTCCACCGGGGGGTGAGCAGTTCTTC; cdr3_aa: CSVPPGGEQFF
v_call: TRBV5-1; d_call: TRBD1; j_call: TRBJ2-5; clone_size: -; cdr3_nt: TGCGCCAGCAGCCGAGGCCCCGGGACAGGGGTAGAGACCCAGTACTTC; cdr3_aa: CASSRGPGTGVETQYF
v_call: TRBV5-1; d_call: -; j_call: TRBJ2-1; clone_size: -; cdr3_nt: TGCGCCAGCAGCGCAGGGACACCACTTGCTTCCTACAATGAGCAGTTCTTC; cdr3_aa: CASSAGTPLASYNEQFF
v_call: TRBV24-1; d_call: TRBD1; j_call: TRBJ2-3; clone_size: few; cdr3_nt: TGTGCCACCAGTGATCCAGCGACAGGGGACACAGATACGCAGTATTTT; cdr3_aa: CATSDPATGDTDTQYF
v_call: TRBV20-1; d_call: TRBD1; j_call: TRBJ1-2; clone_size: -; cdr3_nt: TGCATCAACGGACAGGGTGGAGGGTACACCTTC; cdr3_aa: CINGQGGGYTF
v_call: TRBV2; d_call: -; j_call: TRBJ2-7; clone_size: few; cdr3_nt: TGTGCCAGCAGTGTCAGCGCCGCCTACAATGAGCAGTACTTC; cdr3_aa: CASSVSAAYNEQYF
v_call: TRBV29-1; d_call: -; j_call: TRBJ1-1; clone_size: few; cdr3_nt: TGCAGCGTTCCTGGACGGTACACTGAAGCTTTCTTT; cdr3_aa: CSVPGRYTEAFF
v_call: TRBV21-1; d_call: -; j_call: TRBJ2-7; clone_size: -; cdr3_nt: TGTGCCAGCAGCAGACTCCCGGGACAGGTCTACGAGCAGTACTTC; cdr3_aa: CASSRLPGQVYEQYF
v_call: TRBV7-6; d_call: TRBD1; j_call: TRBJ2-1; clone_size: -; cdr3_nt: TGTGCCAGCAGCTCAGGAGGGACAGGCCAGTTCTTC; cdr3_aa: CASSSGGTGQFF
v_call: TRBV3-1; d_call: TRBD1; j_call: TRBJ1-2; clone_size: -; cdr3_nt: TGTGCCAGCAGCCAGAGACAGGGGAACTATGGCTACACCTTC; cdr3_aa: CASSQRQGNYGYTF
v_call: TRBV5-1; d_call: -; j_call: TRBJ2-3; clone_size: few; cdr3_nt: TGCGCCAGCAGTCTTGGGGCAGCTGGACTGCGCGGATACGCGTATTTT; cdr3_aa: CASSLGAAGLRGYAYF
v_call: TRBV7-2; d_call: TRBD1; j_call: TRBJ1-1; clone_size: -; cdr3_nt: TGTGCCAGCAGCTTTCAGGGGGCCACTGAAGCTTTCTTT; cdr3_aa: CASSFQGATEAFF
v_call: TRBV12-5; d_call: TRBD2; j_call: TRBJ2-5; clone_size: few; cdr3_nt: TGTGCTAGTGGTTTGGTACTAGCGGGCCTACAAGAGACCCAGTACTTC; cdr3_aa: CASGLVLAGLQETQYF
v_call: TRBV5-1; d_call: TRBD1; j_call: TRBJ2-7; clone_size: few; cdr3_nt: TGCGCCAGCAGCCCCTCGACAGGGGGCCCCTACGAGCAGTACTTC; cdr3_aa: CASSPSTGGPYEQYF
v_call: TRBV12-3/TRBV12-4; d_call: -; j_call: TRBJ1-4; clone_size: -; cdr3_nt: TGTGCCAGCAGCTCCGGACAGGAAAAACTGTTTTTT; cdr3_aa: CASSSGQEKLFF
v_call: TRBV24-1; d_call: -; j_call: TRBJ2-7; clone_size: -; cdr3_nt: TGTGCCACCAGGGGAAACTTACAGGGTTCCGAGCAGTACTTC; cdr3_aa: CATRGNLQGSEQYF
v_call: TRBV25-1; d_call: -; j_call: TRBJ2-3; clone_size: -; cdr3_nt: TGTGCCAGCAGTGAATATAACTGGGGATGGGGGGGCACAGATACGCAGTATTTT; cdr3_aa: CASSEYNWGWGGTDTQYF
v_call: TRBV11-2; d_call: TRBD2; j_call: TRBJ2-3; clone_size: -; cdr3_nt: TGTGCCAGCAGCTTTAATCCCCGATCGGCGGGAGGAAGCACAGATACGCAGTATTTT; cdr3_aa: CASSFNPRSAGGSTDTQYF
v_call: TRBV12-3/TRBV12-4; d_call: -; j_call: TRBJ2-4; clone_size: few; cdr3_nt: TGTGCCAGCAGTTTGGGGACCAGCAGGAACATTCAGTACTTC; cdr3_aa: CASSLGTSRNIQYF
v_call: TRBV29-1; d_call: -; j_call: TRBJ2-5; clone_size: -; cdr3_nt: TGCAGCGTTGGGTTAAGGGCTAGGAGGGAGACCCAGTACTTC; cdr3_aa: CSVGLRARRETQYF
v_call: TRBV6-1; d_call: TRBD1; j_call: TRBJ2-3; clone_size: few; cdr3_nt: TGTGCCAGCAGTGAACGTGGACAGGGTACCAGATACGCGTATTTT; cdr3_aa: CASSERGQGTRYAYF
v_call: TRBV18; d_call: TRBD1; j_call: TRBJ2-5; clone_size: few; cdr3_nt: TGTGCCAGCTCTCACGGACAGGGTCAAGAGACCCAGTACTTC; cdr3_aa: CASSHGQGQETQYF
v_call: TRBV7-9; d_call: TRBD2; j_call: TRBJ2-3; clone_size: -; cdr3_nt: TGTGCCAGCAGAGCCGGGACTAGCGGGGATACGCAGTATTTT; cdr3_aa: CASRAGTSGDTQYF
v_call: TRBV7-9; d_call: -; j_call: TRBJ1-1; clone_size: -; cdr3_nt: TGTGCCAGCAGCCCAAGCCTATCGGAAGCTTTCTTT; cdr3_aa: CASSPSLSEAFF
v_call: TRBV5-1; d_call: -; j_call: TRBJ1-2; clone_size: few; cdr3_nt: TGCGCCAGCAGCTTGGACAGGGAGAACTATGGCTACACCTTC; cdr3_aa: CASSLDRENYGYTF
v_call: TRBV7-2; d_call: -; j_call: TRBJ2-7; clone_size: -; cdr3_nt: TGTGCCAGCAGCTTAGTAGGGGCTACTAGGACCTACGAGCAGTACTTC; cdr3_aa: CASSLVGATRTYEQYF
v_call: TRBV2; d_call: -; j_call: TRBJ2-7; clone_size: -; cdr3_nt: TGTGCCAGCAGGGGTAGCGGTCTGACCTACGAGCAGTACTTC; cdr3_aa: CASRGSGLTYEQYF
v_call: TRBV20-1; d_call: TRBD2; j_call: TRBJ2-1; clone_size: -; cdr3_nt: TGCAGTGCTGCGACTAGCGGGAGTCGGAATGAGCAGTTCTTC; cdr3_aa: CSAATSGSRNEQFF
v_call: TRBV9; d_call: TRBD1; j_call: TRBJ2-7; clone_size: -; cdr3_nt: TGTGCCAGCAGCGTAGTCGGGACAGGGGGCGAGCAGTACTTC; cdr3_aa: CASSVVGTGGEQYF
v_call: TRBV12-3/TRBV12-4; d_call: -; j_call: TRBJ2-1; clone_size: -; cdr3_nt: TGTGCCAGCAGTCCCCTTTCCGGGGCCTCCTACAATGAGCAGTTCTTC; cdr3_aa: CASSPLSGASYNEQFF
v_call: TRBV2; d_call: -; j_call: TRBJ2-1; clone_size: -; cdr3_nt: TGTGCCAGCAGGGGACGGTACAATGAGCAGTTCTTC; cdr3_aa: CASRGRYNEQFF
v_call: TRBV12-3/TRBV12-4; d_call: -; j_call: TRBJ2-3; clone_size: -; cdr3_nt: TGTGCCAGCGGTAAATTTGCAGATACGCAGTATTTT; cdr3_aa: CASGKFADTQYF
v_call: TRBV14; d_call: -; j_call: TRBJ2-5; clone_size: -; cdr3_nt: TGTGCCAGCAGCCAGGAGGACAAGGGGAGGGAGACCCAGTACTTC; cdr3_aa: CASSQEDKGRETQYF
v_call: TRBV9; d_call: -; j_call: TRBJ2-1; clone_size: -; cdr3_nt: TGTGCCAGCAGCGCTCTTGGCAATGAGCAGTTCTTC; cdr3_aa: CASSALGNEQFF
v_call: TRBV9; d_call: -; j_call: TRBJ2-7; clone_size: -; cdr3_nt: TGTGCCAGCAGCGTATCCGGAGCGGGCTCCTACGAGCAGTACTTC; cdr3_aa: CASSVSGAGSYEQYF
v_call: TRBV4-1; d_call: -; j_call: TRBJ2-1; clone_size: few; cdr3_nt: TGCGCCAGCAGCCACGTACTCCGGAATGAGCAGTTCTTC; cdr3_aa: CASSHVLRNEQFF
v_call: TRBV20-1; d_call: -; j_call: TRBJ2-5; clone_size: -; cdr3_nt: TGCAGTGCTAGTAGGGTCGGGGAGCAGTACTTC; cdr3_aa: CSASRVGEQYF
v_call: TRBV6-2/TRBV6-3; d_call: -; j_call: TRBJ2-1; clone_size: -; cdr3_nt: TGTGCCAGCAGACAGGGACGGGAGTTTTACAATGAGCAGTTCTTC; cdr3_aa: CASRQGREFYNEQFF
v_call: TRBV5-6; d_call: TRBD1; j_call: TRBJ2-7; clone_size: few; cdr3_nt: TGTGCCAGCAGTGATACTCGGGACAGCTTTTCCTACGAGCAGTACTTC; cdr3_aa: CASSDTRDSFSYEQYF
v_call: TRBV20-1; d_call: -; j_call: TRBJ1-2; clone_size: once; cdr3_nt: TGCAGTGCTGCAAGTATCGGGAAGACAGGACGTGCGACTAACTATGGCTACACCTTC; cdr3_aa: CSAASIGKTGRATNYGYTF
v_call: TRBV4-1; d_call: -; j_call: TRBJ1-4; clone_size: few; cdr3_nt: TGCGCCAGCAGCCAGGTCGACTCTACGGTAGAAAAACTGTTTTTT; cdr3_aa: CASSQVDSTVEKLFF
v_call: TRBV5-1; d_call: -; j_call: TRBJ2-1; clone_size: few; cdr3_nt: TGCGCCAGCAGCCTTGGGCCTAGAGGTGAGCAGTTCTTC; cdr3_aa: CASSLGPRGEQFF
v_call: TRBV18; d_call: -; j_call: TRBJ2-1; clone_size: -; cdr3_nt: TGTGCCAGCTCACCCCAAACAGGGACCACCTACAATGAGCAGTTCTTC; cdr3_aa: CASSPQTGTTYNEQFF
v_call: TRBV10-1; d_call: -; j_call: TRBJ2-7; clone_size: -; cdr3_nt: TGCGCCAGCAGTGAGCGGGGGAGCCGGCCCCACGAGCAGTACTTC; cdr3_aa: CASSERGSRPHEQYF
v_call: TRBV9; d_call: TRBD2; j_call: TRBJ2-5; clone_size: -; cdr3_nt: TGTGCCAGCAGCGCTAGCGGGAGTGGGGCGGCGCAAGAGACCCAGTACTTC; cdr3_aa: CASSASGSGAAQETQYF
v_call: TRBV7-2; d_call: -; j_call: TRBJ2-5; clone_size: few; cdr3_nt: TGTGCCAGCAGCTTAGGTCGCGGATTAGAGACCCAGTACTTC; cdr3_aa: CASSLGRGLETQYF
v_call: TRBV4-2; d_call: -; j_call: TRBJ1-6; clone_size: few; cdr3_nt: TGTGCCAGCAGCCAAGACAGGGCCTATAATTCACCCCTCCACTTT; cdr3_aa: CASSQDRAYNSPLHF
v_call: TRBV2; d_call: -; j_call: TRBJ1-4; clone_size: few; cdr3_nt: TGTGCCAGCGGGGGGCTTAATGAAAAACTGTTTTTT; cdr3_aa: CASGGLNEKLFF
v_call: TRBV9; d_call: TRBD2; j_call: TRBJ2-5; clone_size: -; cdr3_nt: TGTGCCAGCAGCGCGACTAGCGGCCAGGGGGAGCAGTACTTC; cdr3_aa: CASSATSGQGEQYF
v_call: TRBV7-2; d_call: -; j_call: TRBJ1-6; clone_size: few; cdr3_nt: TGTGCCAGCAGCTTATCCTCACAGGGTTATAATTCACCCCTCCACTTT; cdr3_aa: CASSLSSQGYNSPLHF
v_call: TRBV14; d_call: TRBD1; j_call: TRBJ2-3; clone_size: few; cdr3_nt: TGTGCCAGCAGCCAAGCCGGGACAGCCTCTCACAGATACGCGTATTTT; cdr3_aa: CASSQAGTASHRYAYF
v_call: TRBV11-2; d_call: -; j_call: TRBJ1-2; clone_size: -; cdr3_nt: TGTGCCAGCAGCCCCGAAGGGGGGCTAGCTGGCTACACCTTC; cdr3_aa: CASSPEGGLAGYTF